The 9 T cell receptor beta chains given below trace back to one sample, sequenced in a study of control samples from healthy donors and cancer patients. Clones were sequenced by immunoSEQ multiplex PCR, and TCRdb holds only the in-frame ones, with some missing. The sample includes over 90,000 clones, approximately 90% of them seen just once. Input material: PBMCs. The receptors derive from a man aged 55 to 69 with lung cancer.

The V call is TRBV10-1, the J call TRBJ2-2, with unresolved D. The length of the CDR3 is 13 residues. The germline V gene has CDR1 WNHNN and CDR2 SYGVQD (reference sequence). Between the trimmed V and J ends, which lost 7 bases and 7 bases, there was a span of 13 bases. CDR3 sequence reads: CASTPQAGGELFF. In nucleotides, the CDR3 is TGCGCCAGCACCCCTCAGGCAGGCGGGGAGCTGTTTTTT.

This CDR3 is CASSMEGTGSPLHF. In DNA, the CDR3 is TGCGCCAGCAGCATGGAGGGTACGGGATCACCCCTCCACTTT. The gene calls are TRBV5-1 and TRBJ1-6; D gene unclear. V was pared by 4 bases and J by 10 bases, with 15 bases between. The CDR3 spans 14 residues. Germline CDR1 reads SGHRS; CDR2 reads YFSETQ. Variable domain in full (rest from reference TRBV5-1 and TRBJ1-6): KAGVTQTPRYLIKTRGQQVTLSCSPISGHRSVSWYQQTPGQGLQFLFEYFSETQRNKGNFPGRFSGRQFSNSRSEMNVSTLELGDSALYLCASSMEGTGSPLHFGNGTRLTVT.

CDR3 nucleotides: TGTGCCAGCAGCCCGGTCCGAAACACTGAAGCTTTCTTT. Protein: CASSPVRNTEAFF. V and J are TRBV11-2 and TRBJ1-1; D remains unclear. This CDR3 contains 13 residues. In germline, CDR1 is SGHAT, CDR2 FQNNGV. V gave up 5 bases and J gave up 2 bases, with 9 bases separating them.

In the case of this clone: A read error may account for a junction end that differs from germline. V is TRBV6-5 and J is TRBJ1-2; no reliable D call. The CDR3 extends over 14 amino acids. Germline-derived CDR1 and CDR2 are MNHEY and SVGAGI. The CDR3 loop is CASSDSSLSYGYTF. The DNA of the CDR3 is TGTGCCAGCAGTGACTCTTCCCTCTCCTATGGCTACACCTTC.

A note on this clone: Since a much larger clone is just one base distant, this may be a read error. The CDR3 DNA sequence: TGTGCCCGCAGTTCAGAACCGCGGGGGGGCCGGACCGGGGAGCTGTTTTTT. Amino acids: CARSSEPRGGRTGELFF. V is TRBV27 and J is TRBJ2-2; TRBD2 aligns across 9 bases. Germline CDR1 is MNHEY and CDR2 is SMNVEV (reference sequence). The CDR3 sequence is 17 residues long.

The chain couples TRBV4-1 to TRBJ2-3; possible D gene TRBD2, 7 bases. Germline CDR1 MGHRA, CDR2 YSYEKL. The germline V and J ends were trimmed by 1 base and 5 bases, with 19 bases remaining between them. CDR3 length equals 17 residues. This chain's CDR3 is CASSQVGGGATLDTQYF. CDR3 nucleotide sequence: TGCGCCAGCAGCCAAGTTGGAGGGGGGGCTACTTTAGATACGCAGTATTTT.

The chain has TRBV24-1 and TRBJ1-2, with D hard to call. The CDR3 has 12 amino acids. Germline CDR1 is KGHDR and CDR2 is SFDVKD. The ends were cut back, 4 bases at V and 7 bases at J, with 9 bases in the middle. For the CDR3, the DNA is TGTGCCACCAGTGACCGCAGAGGTGGCTACACCTTC. Amino acid sequence: CATSDRRGGYTF.

This chain connects TRBV6-6 to TRBJ2-4; TRBD1 might be the D (6 bases). V was trimmed by 3 bases and J by 0 bases, leaving 9 bases between them. Germline V gives CDR1 MNHNY, CDR2 SVGAGI (reference sequence). The CDR3 is 15 residues long. As DNA, the CDR3 is TGTGCCAGCAGTTATCAAGGGGGAGCCAAAAACATTCAGTACTTC. Translated, it gives CASSYQGGAKNIQYF.

CDR3 DNA: TGTGCCAGCAGCCGTGGGGATAGCAATCAGCCCCAGCATTTT. Residues: CASSRGDSNQPQHF. This rearrangement joins TRBV5-6 to TRBJ1-5; D is uncertain. Germline V gene data show CDR1 as SGHDT and CDR2 as YYEEEE. This CDR3 is 14 amino acids long. The V and J ends lost 4 bases and 0 bases respectively, with 8 bases between them.